This TCR beta chain was identified in a study of cytomegalovirus exposure and HLA in healthy donors. A multiplex PCR was run with 60 Vbeta primers and 13 Jbeta primers. Some clones are missing from TCRdb's copy, which holds only in-frame ones; the method was immunoSEQ multiplex PCR. The data include 150,000 to 200,000 clones; the top ten clones carry over 1%. As concerns this clone: Its antigen is currently unknown.

The CDR3 extends over 14 amino acids. J gave up 4 bases and V 8 bases, and 7 bases lay outside the gene matches. Germline V gene data show CDR1 as MNHEY and CDR2 as SMNVEV (reference sequence). Study outcomes and limitations: TCR beta V- and J-gene trimming, according to a later analysis, was linked to a missense DCLRE1C variant.

The clonotype comes from a woman in her sixties or seventies in good health and CMV-seronegative. V gene TRBV27 combines with J gene TRBJ2-3, with TRBD2 identical over 9 bases. The specimen sequenced was PBMCs. The CDR3 nucleotides read TGTGCCAGCGCCTTGGGCGGGAGGGCAGATACGCAGTATTTT. This encodes CASALGGRADTQYF.